This T cell receptor (beta chain) emerged from a study of OX40 agonist ivuxolimab in advanced cancers. Study details: Dose-escalation cases comprised hepatocellular carcinoma, melanoma, renal cell or head and neck cancer.

The protocol was immunoSEQ multiplex PCR, while the TCRdb copy is restricted to in-frame clones and leaves out a portion. The table includes roughly 48,000 clones, about 81% detected once. Blood sampling was done at baseline, cycle 4 day 1, and cycle 7 day 1. This CDR3 has 11 amino acids. With 7 bases removed from V and 2 bases from J, the gap between germline ends came to 7 bases. Germline lookup yields CDR1 SQVTM and CDR2 ANQGSEA. The source is an adult with an advanced solid tumor such as melanoma, head and neck, liver or kidney cancer. The chain joins TRBV29-1 to TRBJ2-3, with D unresolved. The sample in question was CD4+ or CD8+ T cells sorted from blood, obtained in a trial of the OX40 agonist ivuxolimab. The CDR3 reads CSALDTDTQYF. For the CDR3, the DNA is TGCAGCGCCCTGGACACAGATACGCAGTATTTT.